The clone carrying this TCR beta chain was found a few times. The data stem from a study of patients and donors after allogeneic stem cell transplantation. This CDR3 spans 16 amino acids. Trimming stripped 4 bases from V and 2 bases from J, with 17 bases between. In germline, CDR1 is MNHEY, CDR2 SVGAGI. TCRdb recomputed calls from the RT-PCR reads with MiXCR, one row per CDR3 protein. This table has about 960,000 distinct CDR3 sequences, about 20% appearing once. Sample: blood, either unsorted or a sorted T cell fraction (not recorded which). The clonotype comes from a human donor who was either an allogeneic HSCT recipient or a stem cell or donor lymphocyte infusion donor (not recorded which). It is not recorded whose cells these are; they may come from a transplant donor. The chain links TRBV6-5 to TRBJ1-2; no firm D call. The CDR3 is CASSSLGLGHNYGYTF. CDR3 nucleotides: TGTGCCAGCAGTTCTCTAGGACTAGGGCACAACTATGGCTACACCTTC.